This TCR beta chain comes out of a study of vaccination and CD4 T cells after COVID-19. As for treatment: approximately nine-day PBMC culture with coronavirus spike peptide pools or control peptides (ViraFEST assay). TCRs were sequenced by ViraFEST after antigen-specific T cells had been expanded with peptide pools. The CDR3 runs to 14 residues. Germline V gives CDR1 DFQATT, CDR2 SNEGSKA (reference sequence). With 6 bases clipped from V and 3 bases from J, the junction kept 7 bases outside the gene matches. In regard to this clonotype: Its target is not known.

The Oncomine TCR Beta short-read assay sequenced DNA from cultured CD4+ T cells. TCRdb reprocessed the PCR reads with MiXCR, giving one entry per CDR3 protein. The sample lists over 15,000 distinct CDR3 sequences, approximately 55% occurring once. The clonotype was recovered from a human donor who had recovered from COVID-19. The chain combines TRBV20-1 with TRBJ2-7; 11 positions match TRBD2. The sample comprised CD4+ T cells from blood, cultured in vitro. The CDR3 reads CSAFTLAGGYEQYF. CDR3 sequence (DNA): TGCAGTGCCTTCACCCTAGCGGGAGGCTACGAGCAGTACTTC.